One T cell receptor (beta chain) is described in this entry. Its antigen is unknown. Described treatment: oral pan-JAK inhibitor, 5-10 mg twice daily. Following RNA extraction, reverse transcription yielded cDNA that acted as the sequencing template. Only in-frame clones appear in the TCRdb table, and some are missing; sequencing was by immunoSEQ multiplex PCR. The data show around 180,000 clones, with over 55% seen just once and over 0.9% held by the top ten. The germline V gene encodes CDR1 PRHDT and CDR2 FYEKMQ (reference sequence). Trimming removed 3 bases at V and 6 bases at J, with 11 bases between. The CDR3 length is 13 residues. These data originate in a study of CD8+ T cells in alopecia areata. Findings and limits, study-wide: Normal skin's resident alphabeta T cells are sequenced alongside lesional scalp T cells. Clonality exceeded that of normal scalp in lesional scalp, most notably in alopecia totalis/universalis.

This sequence was found in a human donor with alopecia areata. The chain joins TRBV13 to TRBJ1-1; D is ambiguous. Material: CD4+ T cells sorted from blood, obtained at week 24, from a patient treated with tofacitinib. In DNA, the CDR3 is TGTGCCAGCAGCTTGGACCGGCTGCCTGAAGCTTTCTTT. Residues: CASSLDRLPEAFF. The whole variable domain, remainder taken from reference TRBV13 and TRBJ1-1, is AAGVIQSPRHLIKEKRETATLKCYPIPRHDTVYWYQQGPGQDPQFLISFYEKMQSDKGSIPDRFSAQQFSDYHSELNMSSLELGDSALYFCASSLDRLPEAFFGQGTRLTVV.